These 20 T cell receptor beta chains share one sample of origin, sequenced in a study of OX40 agonist ivuxolimab in advanced cancers. Clones were read by immunoSEQ multiplex PCR, and TCRdb kept only the in-frame ones, dropping some. The sample lists roughly 56,000 clones, around 86% seen once, with more than 0.8% in the top ten. Sequenced here: CD4+ or CD8+ T cells sorted from blood, sampled in a trial of the OX40 agonist ivuxolimab. These receptors all stem from an adult with an advanced solid tumor such as melanoma, head and neck, liver or kidney cancer.

The chain combines TRBV6-4 with TRBJ1-1, with D tentatively TRBD1 (6 bases). There are 13 residues in the CDR3. Germline assignment: CDR1 MRHNA and CDR2 SNTAGT. V lost 6 bases to trimming and J lost 1 base, with 9 bases between them. The CDR3 DNA follows: TGTGCCAGCAGCGCGACAGGGAACACTGAAGCTTTCTTT. This sequence encodes CASSATGNTEAFF.

This chain links TRBV28 with TRBJ2-7; TRBD1 might be the D (5 bases). V lost 6 bases and J 3 bases, leaving 12 bases between the germline ends. The CDR3 sequence is 13 residues long. CDR1 and CDR2 from the germline V gene are MDHEN and SYDVKM. The CDR3 coding sequence is TGTGCCAGCAGCCAAGACAGCTACTACGAGCAGTACTTC. Amino acids: CASSQDSYYEQYF.

V usage is TRBV4-2 and J usage is TRBJ2-3; D possibly corresponds to TRBD2 (5 bases). This CDR3 is built from 14 residues. Germline CDR1 reads LGHNA; CDR2 reads YNFKEQ. V shed 0 bases and J shed 5 bases, with 9 bases lying between them. This chain's CDR3 is CASSQEWRVDTQYF. The CDR3 nucleotides are TGTGCCAGCAGCCAAGAATGGCGGGTAGATACGCAGTATTTT.

This chain connects TRBV6-4 to TRBJ1-1; D gene unclear. This CDR3 has 12 amino acids. Germline V CDR1 and CDR2: MRHNA, SNTAGT. Trimming took 7 bases from V and 13 from J, leaving 19 bases between them. CDR3 DNA sequence: TGTGCCAGCACCAATGACGGAGCCGAGGTTTTCTTT. Translated, it gives CASTNDGAEVFF.

V is TRBV27 and J is TRBJ1-1; D might be TRBD1 (5 bases). Germline CDR1 and CDR2: MNHEY and SMNVEV (reference sequence). This CDR3 has 17 residues. Deletions cut 7 bases from V and 4 bases from J, with 25 bases between. CDR3 amino acids: CASTPPGLIGEGTEAFF. CDR3 sequence (DNA): TGTGCCAGCACCCCTCCGGGTTTAATAGGGGAAGGCACTGAAGCTTTCTTT.

The chain links TRBV2 to TRBJ1-5; the D gene is possibly TRBD1 (6 bases). Trimming took 7 bases from V and 4 from J, leaving 11 bases between them. The CDR3 loop spans 13 amino acids. Per germline, CDR1 SNHLY and CDR2 FYNNEI. DNA for the CDR3: TGTGCCAGCACCCAACAGGGTAATCAGCCCCAGCATTTT. Amino acids: CASTQQGNQPQHF.

The chain joins TRBV29-1 to TRBJ1-2; D is perhaps TRBD1 (6 bases). The V gene's germline CDR1 is SQVTM and CDR2 ANQGSEA. There are 12 residues in the CDR3. Deletions cut 7 bases from V and 8 bases from J, with 17 bases between. This chain's CDR3 is CSAATGGGGYTF. For the CDR3, the DNA is TGCAGCGCTGCCACCGGGGGCGGCGGCTACACCTTC.

This chain connects TRBV7-8 to TRBJ1-3; D perhaps matches TRBD1 (6 bases). Germline CDR1 is SGHVS and CDR2 is FQNEAQ. Trimming left V 4 bases short and J 0 bases short, with 13 bases between. CDR3 size: 16 residues. The CDR3 nucleotides read TGTGCCAGCAGCTCTACAGGGTCCGGCTCTGGAAACACCATATATTTT. Protein product: CASSSTGSGSGNTIYF.

This chain connects TRBV2 to TRBJ2-5, with 8 bases lining up with TRBD2. After removal of 2 bases from V and 1 base from J, the junction contained 3 bases not matched to a gene. In germline, CDR1 is SNHLY, CDR2 FYNNEI. CDR3 size: 15 residues. The CDR3 is CASSELTSGQETQYF. CDR3 DNA sequence: TGTGCCAGCAGTGAACTCACTAGCGGCCAAGAGACCCAGTACTTC.

The chain combines TRBV19 with TRBJ2-7; D may correspond to TRBD1 or TRBD2 (5 bases each). Germline CDR1 and CDR2: LNHDA and SQIVND (reference sequence). The CDR3 contains 16 residues. V lost 7 bases, J lost 2 bases, and 21 bases lay in between. The CDR3 DNA reads as TGTGCCAGTACGCGGCAGGGTGGCAGCGGTACCTACGAGCAGTACTTC. Translating gives CASTRQGGSGTYEQYF.

CDR3: CASSKGCGQSGNTIYF. Here the CDR3 DNA reads TGTGCCAGCAGCAAAGGGTGCGGCCAATCTGGAAACACCATATATTTT. The rearrangement joins TRBV21-1 to TRBJ1-3. TRBV21-1 is flagged as a pseudogene. This CDR3 has 16 amino acids.

The rearrangement uses TRBV2 and TRBJ1-5; D perhaps matches TRBD1 (5 bases). This CDR3 contains 13 residues. Deletions cut 3 bases from V and 7 bases from J, with 10 bases between. CDR1 and CDR2 (germline): SNHLY, FYNNEI. CDR3 sequence: CASSEVREQPQHF. The CDR3 DNA is TGTGCCAGCAGTGAGGTCAGGGAACAGCCCCAGCATTTT.

A word on this clone: Other DNA sequences of this sample code for an identical CDR3. The CDR3: CASSRGSTEAFF. CDR3 bases: TGCGCCAGCAGTAGGGGAAGCACTGAAGCTTTCTTT. This chain connects TRBV10-1 to TRBJ1-1; TRBD1 might be the D (5 bases). Germline CDR1 reads WNHNN; CDR2 reads SYGVQD (reference sequence). This CDR3 spans 12 amino acids. Deletions cut 5 bases from V and 4 bases from J, with 8 bases between.

In its sample, this clone was seen a few times. V is TRBV5-1 and J is TRBJ2-7; D may be TRBD2 (6 bases). Trimming shortened V by 4 bases and J by 7 bases, and 15 bases separated the two germline ends. The CDR3 runs 13 residues. Germline-derived CDR1 and CDR2 are SGHRS and YFSETQ. CDR3 DNA sequence: TGCGCCAGCAGCCGCGAGAGGGCGGGGGAGCAGTACTTC. Amino acid sequence: CASSRERAGEQYF. The full variable domain, rest sourced from reference TRBV5-1 and TRBJ2-7, is KAGVTQTPRYLIKTRGQQVTLSCSPISGHRSVSWYQQTPGQGLQFLFEYFSETQRNKGNFPGRFSGRQFSNSRSEMNVSTLELGDSALYLCASSRERAGEQYFGPGTRLTVT.

This sequence joins TRBV9 and TRBJ1-6; 9 nucleotides align to TRBD1. The junction had 6 bases not matched to a gene; V was cut back by 4 bases and J by 7 bases. This CDR3 has 15 residues. CDR1 and CDR2 from the germline V gene are SGDLS and YYNGEE. CDR3 sequence: CASSPLGQGNSPLHF. In DNA, the CDR3 is TGTGCCAGCAGCCCTCTAGGACAGGGGAATTCACCCCTCCACTTT. Supplemented by reference TRBV9 and TRBJ1-6, the full variable domain reads DSGVTQTPKHLITATGQRVTLRCSPRSGDLSVYWYQQSLDQGLQFLIQYYNGEERAKGNILERFSAQQFPDLHSELNLSSLELGDSALYFCASSPLGQGNSPLHFGNGTRLTVT.

The table lists this clone with a few counts. The rearrangement joins TRBV4-1 to TRBJ2-1; D remains ambiguous. V was cut by 1 base and J by 4 bases, with 14 bases left in between. CDR3 length equals 16 residues. Germline lookup yields CDR1 MGHRA and CDR2 YSYEKL. The CDR3 reads CASSQVRLVKYNEQFF. The CDR3 nucleotides are TGCGCCAGCAGCCAAGTTAGGCTAGTCAAATACAATGAGCAGTTCTTC.

The chain has TRBV5-1 and TRBJ2-3; tentatively, D is TRBD1 (6 bases). Trimming left V 4 bases short and J 0 bases short, with 12 bases between. Germline CDR1 SGHRS, CDR2 YFSETQ. This CDR3 region has 15 residues. The DNA for the CDR3 is TGCGCCAGCAGCCTCCCGGGACAAAGCACAGATACGCAGTATTTT. It specifies CASSLPGQSTDTQYF.

The CDR3 sequence is CASSLGGVGEAFF. The DNA of the CDR3 is TGTGCCAGCAGCTTAGGCGGGGTCGGAGAAGCTTTCTTT. The chain couples TRBV11-3 to TRBJ1-1; D uncertain. The germline gives CDR1 SGHNT, CDR2 YENEEA. Trimming removed 1 base from V and 8 bases from J, with 11 bases in between. CDR3 size: 13 residues.

CDR3 loop: CASRSWSSGNTIYF. The CDR3 bases are TGTGCCAGCAGATCATGGAGCTCTGGAAACACCATATATTTT. The chain combines TRBV28 with TRBJ1-3; no reliable D call. CDR1 MDHEN and CDR2 SYDVKM come from the germline V gene. The CDR3 has 14 residues. Trimming removed 6 bases from V and 0 bases from J, with 9 bases in between.

This chain links TRBV18 with TRBJ2-2; maybe TRBD2 (6 bases). This CDR3 has 15 residues. Germline CDR1 and CDR2: KGHSH and LQKENI. Trimming removed 2 bases from V and 5 bases from J, with 12 bases in between. The CDR3 DNA is TGTGCCAGCTCACCAGGGACTCCGTCAACCGGGGAGCTGTTTTTT. Translating gives CASSPGTPSTGELFF.